This record covers a single TCR beta chain. These data are taken from a study of blood T cell repertoires in COVID-19. Looked up from germline, CDR1 is SGHTA and CDR2 is FQGNSA. This CDR3 is 11 amino acids long. The V and J ends lost 6 bases and 13 bases respectively, with 13 bases between them. Profiling relied on immunoSEQ multiplex PCR, and the TCRdb table lists in-frame clones only, not all of them. This table has approximately 84,000 clones, 70% to 80% appearing once. This chain connects TRBV7-2 to TRBJ2-1, with D perhaps matching TRBD2 (5 bases). The clonotype comes from a man aged 45 to 65 with active or convalescent COVID-19. Sequencing was done on a sample of peripheral blood. CDR3 region: CASSPGNRQFF. CDR3 coding DNA: TGTGCCAGCAGTCCCGGGAACCGCCAGTTCTTC.